The next 19 T cell receptor beta chains were all read from a single sample in a study of cytomegalovirus exposure and HLA in healthy donors. In the PCR, 60 Vbeta and 13 Jbeta primers were used. Measured with immunoSEQ multiplex PCR; TCRdb has only the in-frame clones, and not every one. In the table there are under 300,000 clones, 85% to 95% of which are singletons. Material: PBMCs. The receptors here all came from a girl aged 2 to 10 in good health and CMV-seronegative.

CDR3 DNA sequence: TGTGCCAGCAGTCGTTCAGGGGGCGCGAAAGGAAACACCATATATTTT. This sequence encodes CASSRSGGAKGNTIYF. The chain carries TRBV2 and TRBJ1-3; TRBD1 aligns across 8 bases. Germline V lookup: CDR1 SNHLY, CDR2 FYNNEI. Germline trimming cut 5 bases from V and 4 bases from J; bases unmatched to any gene: 10. The CDR3 is 16 residues long.

This clone was seen only a few times. The chain uses TRBV4-1 and TRBJ2-1, with D perhaps TRBD2 (6 bases). V lost 1 base and J 8 bases, leaving 9 bases between the germline ends. The CDR3 is 13 residues long. CDR1 is MGHRA, CDR2 YSYEKL, per germline. The CDR3 is CASSQAGVDEQFF. CDR3 coding DNA: TGCGCCAGCAGCCAAGCGGGGGTCGATGAGCAGTTCTTC.

The rearrangement joins TRBV6-1 to TRBJ2-5, with D unclear. The CDR3 is 12 residues long. V was shortened by 3 bases and J by 9 bases, with 11 bases between the two germline ends. Germline V gene sequence: CDR1 MNHNS, CDR2 SASEGT. The CDR3 nucleotides read TGTGCCAGCAGTGACCTTACTTTGGCCCAGTACTTC. It encodes CASSDLTLAQYF.

This chain uses TRBV28 with TRBJ2-4; TRBD2 agrees at 11 bases. CDR1 is MDHEN and CDR2 is SYDVKM in the germline V gene. The V segment lost 10 bases and the J segment 3 bases; nucleotides outside the gene matches: 5. The CDR3 consists of 14 residues. Here the CDR3 reads CATLAGAYKNIQYF. As DNA, the CDR3 is TGTGCCACACTAGCGGGGGCTTACAAAAACATTCAGTACTTC.

The chain links TRBV14 to TRBJ2-5; maybe TRBD1 (6 bases). The CDR3 spans 15 residues. V was trimmed by 4 bases and J by 1 base, leaving 13 bases between them. CDR1 and CDR2 (germline): SGHDN, FVKESK. Here the CDR3 DNA reads TGTGCCAGCAGCCCAGGGGATTTCCCCCAAGAGACCCAGTACTTC. Residues: CASSPGDFPQETQYF. Combining the CDR3 with reference TRBV14 and TRBJ2-5 gives the whole variable domain EAGVTQFPSHSVIEKGQTVTLRCDPISGHDNLYWYRRVMGKEIKFLLHFVKESKQDESGMPNNRFLAERTGGTYSTLKVQPAELEDSGVYFCASSPGDFPQETQYFGPGTRLLVL.

The chain employs TRBV5-4 and TRBJ2-1; 9 nucleotides agree with TRBD2. Germline loops: CDR1 SGHNT, CDR2 YYREEE (reference sequence). CDR3 length: 15 amino acids. V lost 0 bases and J lost 8; bases outside the gene matches: 6. The CDR3 here is CASSLVREGWDEQFF. In nucleotides, the CDR3 is TGTGCCAGCAGCTTGGTGCGGGAGGGGTGGGATGAGCAGTTCTTC. Drawing the rest from reference TRBV5-4 and TRBJ2-1, the complete variable domain is ETGVTQSPTHLIKTRGQQVTLRCSSQSGHNTVSWYQQALGQGPQFIFQYYREEENGRGNFPPRFSGLQFPNYSSELNVNALELDDSALYLCASSLVREGWDEQFFGPGTRLTVL.

V gene TRBV11-2 combines with J gene TRBJ2-1; TRBD2 agrees at 8 bases. In germline, CDR1 is SGHAT, CDR2 FQNNGV. This CDR3 has 15 residues. With V trimmed by 1 base and J by 3 bases, 2 bases remained unmatched. CDR3 amino acids: CASSLVSGDYNEQFF. CDR3 bases: TGTGCCAGCAGCTTAGTTAGCGGGGACTACAATGAGCAGTTCTTC.

In its sample, this clone was seen once. This sequence joins TRBV5-4 and TRBJ1-6; D remains ambiguous. The CDR3 spans 18 residues. Trimming left V 1 base short and J 5 bases short, with 19 bases between. In germline, CDR1 is SGHNT, CDR2 YYREEE (reference sequence). The CDR3 DNA is TGTGCCAGCAGCTTGTTGGCAGGTCGCACGCCTCATAATTCACCCCTCCACTTT. This sequence encodes CASSLLAGRTPHNSPLHF.

J is TRBJ2-7 and V is TRBV6-1; TRBD2 matches at 8 bases. CDR3 length: 15 amino acids. Trimming cost V 7 bases and J 7 bases; bases outside gene matches: 15. Germline CDR1 is MNHNS and CDR2 is SASEGT. The chain's CDR3 is CASTRRGGALLEQYF. The CDR3 DNA sequence: TGTGCCAGCACCCGCCGGGGGGGGGCACTCTTGGAGCAGTACTTC.

This clone was counted a single time. V gene TRBV27 combines with J gene TRBJ1-2; TRBD1 agrees at 7 bases. With V trimmed by 7 bases and J by 2 bases, 7 bases remained unmatched. CDR3 length: 14 residues. Germline CDR1 reads MNHEY; CDR2 reads SMNVEV (reference sequence). The CDR3 spells CASTPTGRNYGYTF. The CDR3 DNA sequence: TGTGCCAGCACCCCGACAGGGCGAAACTATGGCTACACCTTC.

The rearrangement links TRBV28 to TRBJ1-5, with D uncertain. The CDR3 consists of 14 residues. The germline V gene has CDR1 MDHEN and CDR2 SYDVKM. The V end lost 8 bases, the J end lost 0 bases, and 11 bases lay between the germline ends. The CDR3 sequence is CASSITDSNQPQHF. CDR3 DNA: TGTGCCAGCTCAATAACAGATAGCAATCAGCCCCAGCATTTT.

The rearrangement joins TRBV20-1 to TRBJ2-5, with a possible D match to TRBD2 (5 bases). V was clipped by 8 bases and J by 4 bases, with 11 bases between them. The CDR3 loop spans 11 amino acids. Germline V gene data show CDR1 as DFQATT and CDR2 as SNEGSKA (reference sequence). In DNA, the CDR3 is TGCAGTCTTCAACTAGGAGAGACCCAGTACTTC. It yields the protein CSLQLGETQYF.

J is TRBJ1-1 and V is TRBV11-2; D is possibly TRBD1 (5 bases). Trimming took 0 bases from V and 4 from J, leaving 12 bases between them. The CDR3 is 15 amino acids. Per germline, CDR1 SGHAT and CDR2 FQNNGV. The CDR3 DNA sequence: TGTGCCAGCAGCTTAGATCCCGGCGGGGGCACTGAAGCTTTCTTT. Translating gives CASSLDPGGGTEAFF.

The chain employs TRBV6-6 and TRBJ1-5; D call uncertain. V gave up 6 bases and J gave up 7 bases, with 16 bases separating them. The germline gives CDR1 MNHNY, CDR2 SVGAGI (reference sequence). This CDR3 comprises 14 residues. The DNA for the CDR3 is TGTGCCAGCAGAACCCCGGGGTCCGGGCAGCCCCAGCATTTT. It translates to CASRTPGSGQPQHF.

The chain combines TRBV6-6 with TRBJ2-3, with no clear D. The V end was cut by 1 base, the J end by 4 bases, with 6 bases between. The CDR3 extends over 13 amino acids. Germline loops: CDR1 MNHNY, CDR2 SVGAGI (reference sequence). CDR3 region: CASSYYSSDTQYF. CDR3 coding DNA: TGTGCCAGCAGTTACTACTCGTCAGATACGCAGTATTTT.

The V gene is TRBV23-1, the J gene TRBJ2-1, with D tentatively TRBD1 (6 bases). TRBV23-1 is marked as an open reading frame, function uncertain. V was pared by 4 bases and J by 9 bases, with 16 bases between. This CDR3 region has 14 residues. CDR3 sequence (DNA): TGCGCCAGCAGTCCGGGCAGGGGCGGTAGTGAGCAGTTCTTC. Its translation: CASSPGRGGSEQFF.

The J gene is TRBJ1-5, the V gene TRBV10-3, with a possible D match to TRBD1 (5 bases). Germline lookup yields CDR1 ENHRY and CDR2 SYGVKD. The CDR3 totals 15 residues. V was cut by 3 bases and J by 2 bases, with 11 bases left in between. The CDR3 DNA reads as TGTGCCATCAGTGAAGGGGAGGGTGGCAATCAGCCCCAGCATTTT. It encodes CAISEGEGGNQPQHF.

The rearrangement uses TRBV6-6 and TRBJ1-5, with 7 bases lining up with TRBD1. With V trimmed by 6 bases and J by 3 bases, 8 bases remained unmatched. CDR1 MNHNY and CDR2 SVGAGI come from the germline V gene (reference sequence). The CDR3 covers 15 residues. CDR3 DNA: TGTGCCAGCAGCCTCGACAGGGTTTACAATCAGCCCCAGCATTTT. It yields the protein CASSLDRVYNQPQHF.

This clone appeared once. This chain connects TRBV2 to TRBJ1-1, with a possible D match to TRBD1 (6 bases). There are 13 residues in the CDR3. V was pared by 6 bases and J by 1 base, with 9 bases between. In germline, CDR1 is SNHLY, CDR2 FYNNEI. The CDR3, as DNA: TGTGCCAGCAGAGACAGGAGGAACACTGAAGCTTTCTTT. Translating gives CASRDRRNTEAFF.